This TCR beta chain was sequenced in a study of T cell clonotyping in hematopoietic cell transplantation. Whole-study results and caveats: Graft donor and pretransplant recipient Inverse Simpson Index values predicted broader posttransplant TCR diversity. Pathologically expanded recipient clonotypes increased progressively from day 30 to day 180 as diversity fell.

TCRdb's copy holds only in-frame clones and misses some; the assay was immunoSEQ multiplex PCR. The table shows 7,000 or so clones, with approximately 89% occurring only once. J lost 1 base, V lost 5 bases, and 2 bases had no gene match. The germline gives CDR1 GTSNPN, CDR2 SVGIG (reference sequence). The CDR3 has 14 amino acids. As regards this clone: The antigen is not known.

Recipient blood drawn about 28 days pretransplant and days 30, 100, 180 after. The source material was PBMCs, sampled 100 days after allogeneic stem cell transplant. The gene calls are TRBV30 and TRBJ1-6, with 7 bases fitting TRBD1. The clonotype comes from a young adult male patient who had an allogeneic stem cell transplant from a related donor, so the T cells may come from the graft donor. Some clones in this sample may be carry-over from other donors' samples. The CDR3 here is CAWDRDSYNSPLHF. CDR3 bases: TGTGCCTGGGACAGGGATTCCTATAATTCACCCCTCCACTTT.